This entry describes one TCR beta chain. This clone was detected a few times. The specificity of this receptor is unknown. Base qualities are not recorded, but no much larger clone differs from it by a single base. The cohort comprised some 700 healthy bone marrow donors. At the time of sampling, every cohort member was nominally healthy, though immune exposures that went unrecorded were likely present. The donor was CMV seronegative and was included in the group of about 350 seronegative cohort members. A peripheral blood sample was provided by each donor, and peripheral blood mononuclear cells were used for TCR beta sequencing. Genomic DNA extraction from the blood cell samples was performed with the Qiagen DNeasy Blood Extraction Kit. The library was built by means of the immunoSEQ multiplex PCR assay. For the multiplex PCR, a mixture combining 60 forward primers for TCR Vbeta segments and 13 reverse primers for TCR Jbeta segments was used. The CDR3 region of rearranged TCR beta genes was amplified from genomic DNA with a multiplex PCR assay. The Illumina HiSeq System was used to sequence the amplified TCR beta libraries as 87-base-pair reads. Processing in the source paper ran as follows. Across the 500 to 850 repertoires, a later analysis counted roughly 84 million unique TCR beta chains, about 10 million of which were shared by at least two donors. A nearest-neighbor algorithm error-corrected the raw reads and collapsed the reads into unique sequences, merging closely related sequences to remove PCR and sequencing errors. To assign V, D and J gene segments, CDR3 sequences were aligned to IMGT reference sequences. For a sequence to be retained, a match of at least six nucleotides to both a V gene segment and a J gene segment was required. Rearrangements were called productive when the CDR3 lacked stop codons and stayed in frame with V and J; all others were non-productive. CDR3 was defined according to IMGT convention as the region running from the second conserved V-encoded cysteine to the conserved J-encoded phenylalanine. The earlier analysis of some 600 of the donors excluded sequences that lacked an unambiguous match to a single V gene segment. An earlier analysis of under 750 of the donors called V segments functional above 56.7% productive rearrangements and segregating when the between-donor standard deviation exceeded 5%. A statistical classification framework was developed to diagnose cytomegalovirus status using the catalog of TCR beta chain sequences. In a later analysis, TCR nucleotide sequences were compared against IMGT/GENE-DB human TR gene sequences so that V and J genes could be assigned. In a later analysis, CDR3 sequences and most-parsimonious VDJ recombination scenarios were assigned using the TCRdist pipeline. In a later analysis, each TCR beta chain was defined by its CDR3 amino acid sequence together with its V-gene family, and reads lacking a unique V-gene family were excluded. To address suspected cross-contamination and a sequencing artifact, a later analysis removed approximately 590 highly shared, low-generation-probability nucleotide sequences. In a later analysis, a clonal expansion index was calculated for each public chain from normalized within-repertoire ranks of inferred template counts. Generation probabilities in a later analysis came from a VDJ recombination model fitted to out-of-frame rearrangements, and those results were checked against IGoR. In a later analysis, hypergeometric tests were used to score TCR-TCR, TCR-HLA and TCR-CMV co-occurrence, with a repertoire-size bias correction applied to TCR pairs. False discovery rates were estimated in a later analysis by permuting HLA or CMV assignments 20 times. In a later analysis, co-occurring TCRs were grouped using DBSCAN, with TCRdist sequence similarity added in when clustering inside HLA-allele-positive subsets. Repertoires with fewer than 30,000 or more than 120,000 public chains were left out of co-occurrence clustering, as were roughly five repertoires with anomalous nucleotide sharing. Entries here come from immuneACCESS through TCRdb and include only in-frame sequences with V and J called. Some clones fail to appear in such tables; in the studies checked, an unresolved V gene covers under half of the shortfall, and the cause of the remainder is unknown. V and J calls and clone size are copied from that table; D and trimming were computed from the DNA. Present in this sample are approximately 90,000 clones, 60% to 80% of which were seen just once. The ten top clones hold about 3.5% of the sample.

The data are from a study of cytomegalovirus exposure and HLA in healthy donors (dated by TCRdb to about 2017). For context, the study as a whole: According to an earlier analysis of several hundred of the donors, roughly 180 million T cells yielded 117 million unique TCR beta sequences and 250 to 350 Gb of sequence data. Approximately 300 gigabases of sequencing data and around 80 million unique TCR sequences made up an early release that covered nearly 650 HLA-typed donors. Among the approximately 400 genotyped donors, around 81% belonged to the genetic ancestry cluster associated with self-reported Caucasian donors. The study aimed to test whether signatures of past pathogen exposure could be identified by cataloging public T cell receptors. Using immunosequencing, the study profiled T cell repertoires from approximately 700 subjects and related those repertoires to cytomegalovirus serostatus. Besides the first cohort of more than 650 subjects, a separate validation cohort made up of 95 to 150 different subjects was used. To predict cytomegalovirus infection status, the study brought together high-throughput TCR immunosequencing, statistical association of individual TCRs with disease status, and machine learning. A later analysis re-analyzed previously published TCR beta repertoires from roughly 600 donors and added high-resolution HLA genotyping to study TCR occurrence patterns. In the later analysis, no new phenotypic data were used to find candidate immune exposures; instead, reliance was placed on TCR beta sequences and their occurrence across donors. An earlier analysis of approximately 500 of the donors applied high-throughput TCR beta sequencing to assess whether each TCR beta V gene segment acted as functional or pseudogenic. Donor age, sex, ethnicity and CMV serostatus were compiled alongside the repertoire data. Genome-wide SNP genotypes for about 60% of the roughly 700 donors were used in a later genetic analysis, which treated that subset as a discovery cohort. Every discovery cohort repertoire had been produced on one sequencing platform. HLA typing covered class I and class II loci at four-digit resolution. The number of donors typed differed by locus, with about 629-630 for A, B, C, DRB1 and DQB1, roughly 550 for DQA1, over 600 for DPA1, and some 450 for DPB1. Four to six DR-DQ haplotypes were handled as single units for association and clustering, since linkage in the cohort was strong. Across under 500 genotyped donors of the cohort, an average of approximately 240,000 unique TCR beta nucleotide sequences per donor were sequenced, and roughly 20% of those sequences were non-productive. What the work shows at the level of the full study, not this receptor alone: A later analysis reported that several top co-occurrence clusters appeared linked to parvovirus B19, influenza, CMV and Epstein-Barr virus. Because HLA typing was unavailable for some donors at each locus, only the typed subset was used in association tests. The classifier was reported to diagnose cytomegalovirus status with high specificity and sensitivity in both the original and validation cohorts. A later analysis found that HLA-associated TCR beta chains were more clonally expanded and had lower generation probabilities than equally common non-associated chains. Specific HLA alleles were associated with 16,951 TCR beta sequences at a false discovery rate of 0.05 in a later analysis. According to a later analysis, TCR association rates differed among HLA loci, with DRB1 alleles showing the most associated TCRs and HLA-C alleles showing the fewest. A cluster of highly shared sequence variants was judged likely to be a technical artifact of the sequencing pipeline. In an earlier analysis of around 600 of the donors, most TCR beta V segments appeared in productive rearrangements about 87% or about 30% of the time, broadly matching IMGT annotations. In this cohort, only TCR beta chains were sequenced, and detectable features were limited by the absence of alpha or paired-chain data. Because counts were too low, about 17 rarely observed V segments, including chromosome 9 orphons, were excluded from the earlier analysis of some 590 of the donors. The 87-base-pair reads could not distinguish some IMGT-functional V segments, including TRBV6-2 and TRBV6-3, so those segments were excluded. It was suggested by the authors that the approach could potentially be generalized to other disease states and immunological phenotypes. In a later genetic analysis, fewer N-insertions in productive TCRs were reported among donors in an Asian-associated ancestry cluster than the roughly 700-donor mean. V-gene and J-gene trimming of TCR beta chains was associated with a missense DCLRE1C variant in a later genetic analysis, and the association was replicated in an independent cohort. A further reported finding was that TCR beta sequences accurately predicted the HLA-A and HLA-B alleles for most subjects in the first cohort. When HLA alleles, especially DR and DQ, strongly co-occurred, attributing TCR associations to individual alleles was difficult. Most CMV-associated TCR beta chains appeared to be HLA-restricted in a later analysis, and the HLA associations seemed to be driven largely by CMV exposure. Immune exposure information for the cohort was limited to CMV serostatus. In vitro tests confirmed that three of the cytomegalovirus-associated TCR beta chains recognize cytomegalovirus antigens. The presence/absence analyses assumed that sequencing depth was roughly uniform across donors, and that assumption may not be true. Across donors, most TCR sequences were observed very rarely, whereas some public TCRs were present in many individuals. A total of 150 to 200 TCR beta chains were listed by the study as associated with cytomegalovirus. Linkage disequilibrium might explain the correlated functional status among segregating V segments, but an unknown experimental factor could not be excluded.

Measured from the cysteine to the phenylalanine, the CDR3 is 14 residues long. The kept DNA is CDR3 alone, 42 bases in frame from the first base. A distance of 11 bases separates the germline ends of V and J, which lose 1 base and 7 bases respectively. CDR1 and CDR2 (SGHNT, YYREEE) derive from the germline V gene (reference sequence). The sequenced sample consisted of PBMCs. This TCR came from a man between 40 and 49 years old in good health and CMV-seronegative. The chain employs TRBV5-4 and TRBJ1-4, with the identity of the D gene unclear. The bases read TGTGCCAGCAGCTTGCGAGAGGGTACTGAAAAACTGTTTTTT. It codes for CASSLREGTEKLFF.